These T cell receptor beta chains were read from a single sample in a study of blood T cell repertoires in COVID-19. TCRdb's copy holds only in-frame clones and misses some; the assay was immunoSEQ multiplex PCR. The sample holds hundreds of thousands of clones, 87% seen once. The sample was peripheral blood. The receptors were gathered from a woman in her forties or fifties with COVID-19, enrolled during active disease. Each CDR3 is given with its conserved first and last residue. D genes are given only for firm matches. Size is omitted from some rows. Given values are once, few, many or a class for expanded clones.

cdr3_nt: TGTGCCAGCAGCTTGGTGTCAGGACAGGGGGCTTGGAGGGGTGAAGCTTTCTTT
cdr3_aa: CASSLVSGQGAWRGEAFF
v_call: TRBV5-6
clone_size: .
cdr3_length: 18
j_call: TRBJ1-1
d_call: TRBD1

cdr3_nt: TGTGCCAGCAGCTCGACAGGGGATTCACCCCTCCACTTT
cdr3_aa: CASSSTGDSPLHF
v_call: TRBV5-4
clone_size: .
cdr3_length: 13
j_call: TRBJ1-6
d_call: TRBD1

cdr3_nt: TGTGCCAGCAGCTTAACCCAGGGGATTTTTAACACCGGGGAGCTGTTTTTT
cdr3_aa: CASSLTQGIFNTGELFF
v_call: TRBV7-6
clone_size: .
cdr3_length: 17
j_call: TRBJ2-2
d_call: .

cdr3_nt: TGTGCCAGCAGTTTAACATACGTGAACACTGAAGCTTTCTTT
cdr3_aa: CASSLTYVNTEAFF
v_call: TRBV27
clone_size: .
cdr3_length: 14
j_call: TRBJ1-1
d_call: .

cdr3_nt: TGTGCCAGCAGCTTTTACAGGGTCGACACCGGGGAGCTGTTTTTT
cdr3_aa: CASSFYRVDTGELFF
v_call: TRBV5-6
clone_size: .
cdr3_length: 15
j_call: TRBJ2-2
d_call: .

cdr3_nt: TGTGCCACCAGCAGGGCTCAACTGAACACTGAAGCTTTCTTT
cdr3_aa: CATSRAQLNTEAFF
v_call: TRBV15
clone_size: .
cdr3_length: 14
j_call: TRBJ1-1
d_call: .

cdr3_nt: TGTGCCAGCAGTGAAAATGTTAAGGTCTGGGGGGATGAGCAGTTCTTC
cdr3_aa: CASSENVKVWGDEQFF
v_call: TRBV6-1
clone_size: .
cdr3_length: 16
j_call: TRBJ2-1
d_call: .

cdr3_nt: TGTGCCAGTAGTATAGCGAGCGGACTTAGCACAGATACGCAGTATTTT
cdr3_aa: CASSIASGLSTDTQYF
v_call: TRBV19
clone_size: .
cdr3_length: 16
j_call: TRBJ2-3
d_call: .

cdr3_nt: TGTGCCAGCACCTCGGGTACATTGTCCTCCTACGAGCAGTACTTC
cdr3_aa: CASTSGTLSSYEQYF
v_call: TRBV11-2
clone_size: .
cdr3_length: 15
j_call: TRBJ2-7
d_call: .

cdr3_nt: TGTGCCAGCAGCTTAGTTCCTAGACAGTTTGGGTCACCCCTCCACTTT
cdr3_aa: CASSLVPRQFGSPLHF
v_call: TRBV7-2
clone_size: .
cdr3_length: 16
j_call: TRBJ1-6
d_call: .

cdr3_nt: TGTGCCAGCAGAATAAGGCCAGGGGGCCAGCCCCAGCATTTT
cdr3_aa: CASRIRPGGQPQHF
v_call: TRBV21-1
clone_size: .
cdr3_length: 14
j_call: TRBJ1-5
d_call: .

cdr3_nt: TGTGCCAGCAGCGTGGGTCTCAGGGGGCTGGGGGAGACCCAGTACTTC
cdr3_aa: CASSVGLRGLGETQYF
v_call: TRBV9
clone_size: .
cdr3_length: 16
j_call: TRBJ2-5
d_call: TRBD1

cdr3_nt: TGTGCCAGCAGTTTGCGGGTTGATCAGCCCCAGCATTTT
cdr3_aa: CASSLRVDQPQHF
v_call: TRBV27
clone_size: .
cdr3_length: 13
j_call: TRBJ1-5
d_call: .

cdr3_nt: TGTGCCAGCAGCCATATGCGACAGGGGATTGGGCGGACGGTGGGCTATGGCTACACCTTC
cdr3_aa: CASSHMRQGIGRTVGYGYTF
v_call: TRBV3-1/TRBV3-2
clone_size: .
cdr3_length: 20
j_call: TRBJ1-2
d_call: TRBD1

cdr3_nt: TGTGCCTGGAGCGGCGTGTCGGAGGGGGCGCTCACAGATACGCAGTATTTT
cdr3_aa: CAWSGVSEGALTDTQYF
v_call: TRBV30
clone_size: .
cdr3_length: 17
j_call: TRBJ2-3
d_call: .

cdr3_nt: TGTGCCAGCAGCGTAGATCCTAGGAAGCTCTATAATGAGCAGTTCTTC
cdr3_aa: CASSVDPRKLYNEQFF
v_call: TRBV9
clone_size: few
cdr3_length: 16
j_call: TRBJ2-1
d_call: .

cdr3_nt: TGTGCCAGCAGCCCCGACCGGGGGTCCTACGAGCAGTACTTC
cdr3_aa: CASSPDRGSYEQYF
v_call: TRBV2
clone_size: .
cdr3_length: 14
j_call: TRBJ2-7
d_call: .